This T cell receptor beta chain emerged from a study of blood T cell repertoires in COVID-19. Study as a whole: COVID-19 samples, acute and convalescent, were from the United States, Italy and Spain. Sample material is recorded as cDNA or gDNA derived from T cells, B-cell-depleted T cells, or PBMCs.

As processed by the authors: Reference gene primer amplification gave nucleated cell count estimates. Sequenced by immunoSEQ multiplex PCR; TCRdb stores in-frame clones only, minus some. V, J and clone size were drawn from that table, and D and trimming were deduced from the DNA. The data hold under 300,000 clones, with around 89% observed a single time. What was sequenced was PBMCs or T cells enriched from blood (not recorded which). This TCR was recovered from a woman aged 50 to 60 who had recovered from COVID-19.

CDR3 amino acids: CASSQDLANSYNEQFF. The CDR3, as DNA: TGTGCCAGCAGCCAAGATCTAGCTAACTCCTACAATGAGCAGTTCTTC. This chain uses TRBV4-2 with TRBJ2-1; tentative D call: TRBD2 (5 bases). CDR1 and CDR2 (germline): LGHNA, YNFKEQ. V was shortened by 0 bases and J by 0 bases, with 9 bases between the two germline ends. CDR3 size: 16 residues.